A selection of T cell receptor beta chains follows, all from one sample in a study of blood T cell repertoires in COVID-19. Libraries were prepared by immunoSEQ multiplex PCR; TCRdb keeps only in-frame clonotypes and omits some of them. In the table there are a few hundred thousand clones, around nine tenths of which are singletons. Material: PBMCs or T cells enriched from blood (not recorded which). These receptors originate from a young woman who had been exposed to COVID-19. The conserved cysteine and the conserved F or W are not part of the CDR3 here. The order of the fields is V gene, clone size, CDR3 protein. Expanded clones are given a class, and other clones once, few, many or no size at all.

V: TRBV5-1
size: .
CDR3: ASSWPWKAGASEEQF

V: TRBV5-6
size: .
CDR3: ASSSRGQILFYGYT

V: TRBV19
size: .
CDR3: ASRPAGTGRENIQY

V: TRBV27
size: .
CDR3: ASSFWGGNTGELF

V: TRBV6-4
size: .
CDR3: AITSGQPQH

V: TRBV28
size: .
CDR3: ASLGQEGPYGYT

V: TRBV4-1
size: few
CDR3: ASSQGTPIHANTGELF

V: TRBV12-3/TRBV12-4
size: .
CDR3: ASSGDRKTQY

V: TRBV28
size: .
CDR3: ASRILGTNTGELF

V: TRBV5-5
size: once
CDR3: ASSWGQSNEKLF

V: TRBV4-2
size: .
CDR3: ASSRQSDEQF

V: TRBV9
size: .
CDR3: ASSVALRGGDNEQF

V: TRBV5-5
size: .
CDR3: ASSSTQGMEQF

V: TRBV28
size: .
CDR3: ASSALSGTGTGNTIY

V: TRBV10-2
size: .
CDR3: ATNSGVLRNEQF

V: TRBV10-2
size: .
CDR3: ASSGTSGIEQY

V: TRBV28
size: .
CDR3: ASSLSTTNTGELF

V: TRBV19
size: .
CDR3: ASGPGELF

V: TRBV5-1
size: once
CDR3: ASSPFQGSNSPLH

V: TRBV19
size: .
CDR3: ASSITFRQGSSTSTDTQY

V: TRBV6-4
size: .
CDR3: ASSDYRGGQTSYNEQF

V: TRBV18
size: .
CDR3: ASSPEAGNTEAF

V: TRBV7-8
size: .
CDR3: ASSPRDSAVNTQY

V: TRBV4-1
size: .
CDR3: ASSQVSSGIETQY

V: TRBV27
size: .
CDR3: ASSANRGDQPQH

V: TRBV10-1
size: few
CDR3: ASSESTSLYSYEQY

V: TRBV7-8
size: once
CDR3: ASSFRGGGSYEQY

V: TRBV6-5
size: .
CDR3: ASSIAGLSSYEQY

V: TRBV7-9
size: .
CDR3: ASSLPGGNGYT

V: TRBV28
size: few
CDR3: ASSLVDNQPQH

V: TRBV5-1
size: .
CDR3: ASSSVQGNTIY

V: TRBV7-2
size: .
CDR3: ASSVSYAGNGELF

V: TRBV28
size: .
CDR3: ASSLTGVWDETQY

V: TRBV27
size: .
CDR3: ASSLFGDDMNTEAF

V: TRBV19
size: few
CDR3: ASSTQPIGNTEAF

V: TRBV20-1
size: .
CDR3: SASRGMGEAF

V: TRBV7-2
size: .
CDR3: ASSTRQGGYGYT

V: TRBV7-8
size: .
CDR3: ASSSLAAQETQY

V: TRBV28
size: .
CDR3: ASIEGGDLGEAF

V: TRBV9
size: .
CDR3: ASSVGGQGADYGYT

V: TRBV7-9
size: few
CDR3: ASSLVPSGTRNEKLF

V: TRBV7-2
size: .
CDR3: ASSSPSPEAPNYGYT

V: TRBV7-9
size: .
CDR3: ASSLALGVPSGELF

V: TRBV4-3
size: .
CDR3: ASSQAGTLQY

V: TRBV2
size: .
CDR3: ASRLKTATSGNTIY

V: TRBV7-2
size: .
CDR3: ASSLSGTAYGYT

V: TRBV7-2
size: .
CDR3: ASSPNPLAGAGEQY